This T cell receptor (beta chain) appears in the sequencing data of a study of blood T cell repertoires in COVID-19. Study-level background: COVID-19 samples collected from the United States, Italy and Spain covered acute and convalescent phases. Sources were T cells, B-cell-depleted T cells, or PBMCs; the material itself was cDNA or gDNA.

Per the authors' pipeline: Reference gene primer amplification gave nucleated cell count estimates. Profiling relied on immunoSEQ multiplex PCR, and the TCRdb table lists in-frame clones only, not all of them. That table gives V, J and clone size, and the DNA gave D and trimming. The sample yields 60,000 to 95,000 clones, roughly 87% seen once. Germline loops: CDR1 MGHRA, CDR2 YSYEKL. This CDR3 spans 13 amino acids. Trimming removed 2 bases at V and 10 bases at J, with 14 bases between. This sequence originates from a woman aged 45-65 years with acute or convalescent COVID-19. The specimen was peripheral blood. This sequence joins TRBV4-1 and TRBJ1-1, with D possibly being TRBD1 (6 bases). CDR3 sequence (DNA): TGCGCCAGCAGCCAACTCTCGGGGGGGGCAGCTTTCTTT. Encoded protein: CASSQLSGGAAFF.